This T cell receptor beta chain is from a study of T-cell reconstitution after alpha-beta-depleted transplantation in children. Notes on the study in general: A year post-transplant, T-cell counts and diversity derived mostly from newly produced T cells. Roughly two months post-transplant, alpha-beta T cells reportedly originated from several hundred graft clones that had expanded. Several patients had high TCRbeta diversity at day 60; it came from surviving recipient T cells and thymic progenitors.

The ends were cut back, 3 bases at V and 11 bases at J, with 19 bases in the middle. Germline V gene sequence: CDR1 SEHNR, CDR2 FQNEAQ (reference sequence). The CDR3 is made up of 14 amino acids. Comments on this clonotype: Its antigen is unknown.

Unique molecular identifiers were used in preparing the TCRbeta library. TCRdb processed the PCR reads anew with MiXCR; each CDR3 protein has one entry. The table lists about 140,000 distinct CDR3 sequences, around 9% of them singletons. Specimen: PBMCs, mostly from graft donor cells, collected 180 days after TCRalphabeta/CD19-depleted stem cell transplant. The source of this sequence is a female patient aged 2-15 years who had a stem cell transplant for congenital amegakaryocytic thrombocytopenia, so the T cells may come from the graft donor. The V gene is TRBV7-9, the J gene TRBJ1-1; D is unresolved. This CDR3 reads CASSFFRAPGDAFF. CDR3 bases: TGTGCCAGCAGCTTTTTTCGGGCCCCGGGTGACGCTTTCTTT.